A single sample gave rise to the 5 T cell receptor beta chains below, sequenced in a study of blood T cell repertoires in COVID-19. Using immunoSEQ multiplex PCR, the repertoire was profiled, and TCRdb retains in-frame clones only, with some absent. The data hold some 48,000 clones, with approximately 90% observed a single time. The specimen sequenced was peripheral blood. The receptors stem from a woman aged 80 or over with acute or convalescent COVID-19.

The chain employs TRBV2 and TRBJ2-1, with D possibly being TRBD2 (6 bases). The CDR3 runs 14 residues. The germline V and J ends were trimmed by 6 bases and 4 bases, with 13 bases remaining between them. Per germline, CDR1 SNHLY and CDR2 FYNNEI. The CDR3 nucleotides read TGTGCCAGCAGGGAGGGGTTCAGTTACAATGAGCAGTTCTTC. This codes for CASREGFSYNEQFF.

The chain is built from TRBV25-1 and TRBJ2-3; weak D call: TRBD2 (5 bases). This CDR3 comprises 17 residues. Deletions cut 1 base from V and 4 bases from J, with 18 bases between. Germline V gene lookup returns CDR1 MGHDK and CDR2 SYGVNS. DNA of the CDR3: TGTGCCAGCAGTGAATTTGGGGAGTGGGGAACCGCAGATACGCAGTATTTT. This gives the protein CASSEFGEWGTADTQYF.

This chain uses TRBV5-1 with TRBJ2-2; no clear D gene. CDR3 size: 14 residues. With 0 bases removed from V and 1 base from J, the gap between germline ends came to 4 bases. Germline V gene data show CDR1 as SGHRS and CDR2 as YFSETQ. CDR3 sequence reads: CASSLGGNTGELFF. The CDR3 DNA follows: TGCGCCAGCAGCTTGGGCGGGAACACCGGGGAGCTGTTTTTT.

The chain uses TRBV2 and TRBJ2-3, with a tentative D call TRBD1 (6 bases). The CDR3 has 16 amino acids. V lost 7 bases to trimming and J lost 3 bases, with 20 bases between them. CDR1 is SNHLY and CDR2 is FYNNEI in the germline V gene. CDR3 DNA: TGTGCCAGCATTGTGTCAAGGGCAGGGGCGACAGATACGCAGTATTTT. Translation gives CASIVSRAGATDTQYF.

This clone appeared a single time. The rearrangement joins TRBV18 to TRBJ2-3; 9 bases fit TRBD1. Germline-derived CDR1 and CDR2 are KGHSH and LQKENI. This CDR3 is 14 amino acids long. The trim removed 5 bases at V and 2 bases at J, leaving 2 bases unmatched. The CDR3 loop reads CASSWDRATDTQYF. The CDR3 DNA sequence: TGTGCCAGCTCATGGGACAGGGCCACAGATACGCAGTATTTT.